These 10 T cell receptor beta chains share one sample of origin, sequenced in a study of blood T cell repertoires in COVID-19. Clones were read by immunoSEQ multiplex PCR, and TCRdb kept only the in-frame ones, dropping some. The sample records approximately 210,000 clones, just under 85% being singletons. Material: peripheral blood. These receptors were collected from a man aged 55-75 years with COVID-19, enrolled during active disease.

The chain employs TRBV19 and TRBJ1-4; no definite D call. V lost 5 bases and J lost 0, with 7 bases in between. The CDR3 is 14 residues long. Germline loops: CDR1 LNHDA, CDR2 SQIVND (reference sequence). DNA for the CDR3: TGTGCCAGTAGTTTAACAGCAACTAATGAAAAACTGTTTTTT. It is translated as CASSLTATNEKLFF.

V and J are TRBV28 and TRBJ1-5, with D perhaps matching TRBD1 (6 bases). Germline-derived CDR1 and CDR2 are MDHEN and SYDVKM. V gave up 3 bases and J gave up 7 bases, with 13 bases separating them. The CDR3 has 14 amino acids. This CDR3 reads CASSFVTGRQPQHF. CDR3 bases: TGTGCCAGCAGTTTTGTAACAGGGAGACAGCCCCAGCATTTT.

This chain connects TRBV19 to TRBJ1-5; 7 bases agree with TRBD1. Per the germline V gene, CDR1 is LNHDA and CDR2 is SQIVND (reference sequence). The junction had 16 bases not matched to a gene; V was cut back by 5 bases and J by 9 bases. The CDR3 consists of 16 residues. The CDR3 DNA reads as TGTGCCAGTAGTCTCCCGGGACAGCTAATCTCGAGGCCCCAGCATTTT. It yields the protein CASSLPGQLISRPQHF.

This clone has only a few counts. The chain is built from TRBV5-1 and TRBJ1-1; 8 bases agree with TRBD1. CDR3 length: 15 amino acids. The germline gives CDR1 SGHRS, CDR2 YFSETQ. J was trimmed by 3 bases and V by 0 bases; bases with no gene match: 4. The DNA of the CDR3 is TGCGCCAGCAGCTTGGATACAGGGGGAGACACTGAAGCTTTCTTT. This gives the protein CASSLDTGGDTEAFF.

This rearrangement joins TRBV6-5 to TRBJ2-7; 10 bases fit TRBD2. This CDR3 is built from 13 residues. Germline-derived CDR1 and CDR2 are MNHEY and SVGAGI. The J segment lost 3 bases and the V segment lost 10 bases, leaving 6 bases of the junction unmatched. The CDR3, as DNA: TGTGCCACCTTAGCGGGAGGAGGCTACGAGCAGTACTTC. This encodes CATLAGGGYEQYF.

The chain is built from TRBV3-1 (or the pseudogene TRBV3-2) and TRBJ2-7; TRBD2 matches 7 bases. CDR3 size: 15 residues. Trimming cost V 1 base and J 0 bases; bases outside gene matches: 3. Looked up from germline, CDR1 is LGHDT and CDR2 is YNNKEL (reference sequence). As DNA, the CDR3 is TGTGCCAGCAGCCAAGCTAGCGGCCCCTCCTACGAGCAGTACTTC. It translates to CASSQASGPSYEQYF.

This clone was seen many times. The V call is TRBV2, the J call TRBJ1-6, with 8 bases fitting TRBD1. This CDR3 contains 14 residues. Germline V gene sequence: CDR1 SNHLY, CDR2 FYNNEI. Germline trimming cut 5 bases from V and 7 bases from J; bases unmatched to any gene: 4. CDR3 sequence reads: CASSSRQGNSPLHF. The DNA for the CDR3 is TGTGCCAGCAGTAGCAGACAGGGGAATTCACCCCTCCACTTT.

This clone was counted once. The V and J genes are TRBV30 and TRBJ1-2; TRBD1 is a possible D gene (6 bases). V lost 4 bases and J lost 4, with 16 bases in between. Germline assignment: CDR1 GTSNPN and CDR2 SVGIG (reference sequence). There are 14 residues in the CDR3. As DNA, the CDR3 is TGTGCCTGGAACACAGGGCGCCCCTTCTATGGCTACACCTTC. It encodes CAWNTGRPFYGYTF.

This chain uses TRBV6-6 with TRBJ2-3; the D gene is possibly TRBD2 (6 bases). The length of the CDR3 is 14 residues. Trimming took off 2 bases at V and 5 bases at J, with 11 bases between the two ends. Per germline, CDR1 MNHNY and CDR2 SVGAGI (reference sequence). The CDR3 DNA reads as TGTGCCAGCAGTTACATCGGGCGGGGAGATACGCAGTATTTT. Encoded protein: CASSYIGRGDTQYF.

This clone was detected once. The V and J genes are TRBV6-5 and TRBJ2-7, with 11 bases identical to TRBD1. The CDR3 is 15 amino acids. Trimming cost V 7 bases and J 7 bases; bases outside gene matches: 12. Germline-derived CDR1 and CDR2 are MNHEY and SVGAGI. CDR3 amino acids: CASTLDRDRGGEQYF. CDR3 coding DNA: TGTGCCAGCACTCTCGACCGGGACAGGGGGGGAGAGCAGTACTTC.